Listed here are 21 T cell receptor beta chains from one sample, sequenced in a study of cytomegalovirus exposure and HLA in healthy donors. PCR primers comprised 60 Vbeta and 13 Jbeta primers. Libraries were prepared by immunoSEQ multiplex PCR; TCRdb keeps only in-frame clonotypes and omits some of them. The sample includes 110,000 to 150,000 clones. The source material was PBMCs. These receptors were taken from a woman under 30 in good health and CMV-seronegative.

The CDR3 loop reads CASSGRVRGNTEAFF. In DNA, the CDR3 is TGTGCCAGCAGCGGGCGGGTGCGGGGAAACACTGAAGCTTTCTTT. This chain uses TRBV5-4 with TRBJ1-1; D not resolved. Trimming pared 4 bases from V and 2 bases from J, leaving 15 bases between. The CDR3 extends over 15 amino acids. The germline V gene encodes CDR1 SGHNT and CDR2 YYREEE (reference sequence).

The rearrangement uses TRBV20-1 and TRBJ1-2; no clear D. Germline CDR1 DFQATT, CDR2 SNEGSKA (reference sequence). The CDR3 length is 11 residues. Trimming shortened V by 7 bases and J by 8 bases, and 14 bases separated the two germline ends. In nucleotides, the CDR3 is TGCAGTGGACCCCCGGCGGAGGGCTACACCTTC. Translated: CSGPPAEGYTF.

The J gene is TRBJ2-5, the V gene TRBV9, with 11 bases matching TRBD1. V lost 4 bases, J lost 9 bases, and 8 bases stayed unmatched. The CDR3 loop spans 14 amino acids. Germline V gives CDR1 SGDLS, CDR2 YYNGEE. This CDR3 is CASSNRDRGGSQYF. As DNA, the CDR3 is TGTGCCAGCAGCAACCGGGACAGGGGGGGGTCCCAGTACTTC.

V usage is TRBV6-5 and J usage is TRBJ1-2, with 10 bases matching TRBD1. V shed 4 bases, J shed 4 bases, and the junction held 3 bases outside the gene matches. Germline V gives CDR1 MNHEY, CDR2 SVGAGI. The CDR3 length is 14 residues. The CDR3 sequence: CASSLGQGLYGYTF. CDR3 nucleotides: TGTGCCAGCAGTTTGGGACAGGGGCTCTATGGCTACACCTTC.

This chain links TRBV10-1 with TRBJ2-7; 7 nucleotides agree with TRBD1. V gave up 5 bases and J gave up 3 bases; unmatched junction bases: 7. The CDR3 has 14 amino acids. Germline V CDR1 and CDR2: WNHNN, SYGVQD (reference sequence). The CDR3 DNA reads as TGCGCCAGCAGTCCCGGGGACAGTTGCTACGAGCAGTACGTC. Translation gives CASSPGDSCYEQYV.

The rearrangement uses TRBV9 and TRBJ1-2; 8 bases are a match to TRBD1. Germline lookup yields CDR1 SGDLS and CDR2 YYNGEE. The CDR3 is made up of 13 amino acids. Trimming removed 3 bases from V and 4 bases from J; junction bases left unmatched: 2. The CDR3 sequence: CASSGQGTYGYTF. DNA of the CDR3: TGTGCCAGCAGCGGACAGGGGACCTATGGCTACACCTTC.

This chain joins TRBV9 and TRBJ1-4, with D possibly matching TRBD1 (6 bases). The CDR3 extends over 15 amino acids. V dropped 1 base and J dropped 3 bases, with 10 bases sitting between them. Germline values: CDR1 SGDLS, CDR2 YYNGEE. The CDR3 sequence: CASSVREGANEKLFF. CDR3 in DNA: TGTGCCAGCAGCGTAAGGGAGGGGGCTAATGAAAAACTGTTTTTT.

The chain joins TRBV7-3 to TRBJ1-1; D ambiguous. CDR1 and CDR2 from the germline V gene are SGHTA and FQGTGA. The CDR3 length is 13 residues. V was pared by 5 bases and J by 4 bases, with 11 bases between. Here the CDR3 DNA reads TGTGCCAGCAGCCCCGGTCGTAGCACTGAAGCTTTCTTT. It is translated as CASSPGRSTEAFF.

The chain carries TRBV4-1 and TRBJ2-3; 9 bases match TRBD2. V dropped 5 bases and J dropped 2; count of bases not matched to a gene: 14. CDR3 length: 18 residues. CDR1 and CDR2 (germline): MGHRA, YSYEKL. CDR3 amino acids: CASSSRGAGGGYTDTQYF. DNA for the CDR3: TGCGCCAGCAGCTCCCGTGGAGCGGGAGGTGGTTACACAGATACGCAGTATTTT.

The chain uses TRBV18 and TRBJ2-2; D is unclear. The CDR3 covers 14 residues. Germline V gene sequence: CDR1 KGHSH, CDR2 LQKENI. V lost 3 bases to trimming and J lost 0 bases, with 5 bases between them. CDR3 sequence reads: CASSPSANTGELFF. The CDR3 bases are TGTGCCAGCTCACCCTCCGCGAACACCGGGGAGCTGTTTTTT. Full variable domain (remainder filled in from reference TRBV18 and TRBJ2-2): NAGVMQNPRHLVRRRGQEARLRCSPMKGHSHVYWYRQLPEEGLKFMVYLQKENIIDESGMPKERFSAEFPKEGPSILRIQQVVRGDSAAYFCASSPSANTGELFFGEGSRLTVL.

The chain employs TRBV29-1 and TRBJ2-5; D is possibly TRBD2 (6 bases). The germline V gene has CDR1 SQVTM and CDR2 ANQGSEA. This CDR3 has 11 amino acids. CDR3 region: CGWGDRETQYF. As DNA, the CDR3 is TGCGGGTGGGGGGACCGGGAGACCCAGTACTTC. The whole variable domain, filled in from reference TRBV29-1 and TRBJ2-5, reads SAVISQKPSRDICQRGTSLTIQCQVDSQVTMMFWYRQQPGQSLTLIATANQGSEATYESGFVIDKFPISRPNLTFSTLTVSNMSPEDSSIYLCGWGDRETQYFGPGTRLLVL.

The V gene is TRBV5-5, the J gene TRBJ2-1; a possible D gene is TRBD2 (6 bases). Trimming took off 0 bases at V and 7 bases at J, with 14 bases between the two ends. Germline CDR1 is SGHKS and CDR2 is YYEKEE (reference sequence). This CDR3 has 15 amino acids. The CDR3 reads CASSLGRRLENEQFF. CDR3 sequence (DNA): TGTGCCAGCAGCTTGGGGCGTAGACTAGAAAATGAGCAGTTCTTC.

CDR3 bases: TGCGCCAGCAGCCAAGTCGACAGGGATGGTCAGCCCCAGCATTTT. It is translated as CASSQVDRDGQPQHF. The rearrangement links TRBV4-1 to TRBJ1-5, with 7 bases aligning to TRBD1. Per germline, CDR1 MGHRA and CDR2 YSYEKL. The CDR3 has 15 residues. V lost 1 base to trimming and J lost 6 bases; unmatched junction nucleotides: 6.

The chain links TRBV19 to TRBJ2-1; 9 nucleotides agree with TRBD1. V shed 8 bases and J 2 bases; nucleotides not matched to a gene: 7. The germline V gene has CDR1 LNHDA and CDR2 SQIVND (reference sequence). The CDR3 totals 15 residues. The CDR3 nucleotides read TGTGCCAGTGGTTTCACAGGGGGCACCTACAATGAGCAGTTCTTC. Translating it yields CASGFTGGTYNEQFF.

The chain recombines TRBV5-5 with TRBJ2-1; 9 bases agree with TRBD2. V lost 1 base to trimming and J lost 3 bases; unmatched junction nucleotides: 5. This CDR3 spans 16 amino acids. The germline gives CDR1 SGHKS, CDR2 YYEKEE (reference sequence). The CDR3 loop is CASSLLGLALYNEQFF. Written as DNA, the CDR3 is TGTGCCAGCAGCTTGCTGGGACTAGCCCTCTACAATGAGCAGTTCTTC.

The V and J genes are TRBV5-1 and TRBJ2-5, with D perhaps TRBD2 (6 bases). The CDR3 covers 14 residues. Trimming pared 1 base from V and 2 bases from J, leaving 9 bases between. CDR1 SGHRS and CDR2 YFSETQ come from the germline V gene. The DNA of the CDR3 is TGCGCCAGCAGCTTGCGGGGGACTCAAGAGACCCAGTACTTC. It yields the protein CASSLRGTQETQYF.

The chain combines TRBV5-6 with TRBJ1-6; D is perhaps TRBD1 (5 bases). Germline-derived CDR1 and CDR2 are SGHDT and YYEEEE. The CDR3 loop spans 15 amino acids. Between the trimmed V and J ends, which lost 7 bases and 5 bases, there was a span of 16 bases. CDR3 nucleotide sequence: TGTGCCAGCTATGTCGGGGGATCCCATAATTCACCCCTCCACTTT. Its translation: CASYVGGSHNSPLHF.

The rearrangement links TRBV6-1 to TRBJ1-2; 9 nucleotides match TRBD1. The CDR3 runs to 15 residues. The junction had 11 bases not matched to a gene; V was cut back by 7 bases and J by 5 bases. Germline V gives CDR1 MNHNS, CDR2 SASEGT. The chain's CDR3 is CASIDRGWGFYGYTF. DNA for the CDR3: TGTGCCAGCATTGACAGGGGGTGGGGGTTTTATGGCTACACCTTC.

The genes are TRBV5-6 and TRBJ2-7, with 7 bases that match TRBD1. This CDR3 has 14 residues. The germline gives CDR1 SGHDT, CDR2 YYEEEE. V was pared by 4 bases and J by 3 bases, with 7 bases of the junction left unmatched. This CDR3 reads CASSLKTGLYEQYF. Here the CDR3 DNA reads TGTGCCAGCAGCCTGAAGACAGGGCTCTACGAGCAGTACTTC.

The chain has TRBV4-1 and TRBJ2-7, with D unresolved. This CDR3 has 15 amino acids. Germline loops: CDR1 MGHRA, CDR2 YSYEKL. V was shortened by 1 base and J by 2 bases, with 12 bases between the two germline ends. The CDR3 coding sequence is TGCGCCAGCAGCCAAGTTGCAACTGAGACCTACGAGCAGTACTTC. It is translated as CASSQVATETYEQYF.

The J gene is TRBJ2-7, the V gene TRBV5-4, with D possibly matching TRBD2 (6 bases). The germline V gene has CDR1 SGHNT and CDR2 YYREEE (reference sequence). V shed 4 bases and J shed 4 bases, with 12 bases lying between them. The CDR3 sequence is 13 residues long. The CDR3 loop reads CASSPDYRYEQYF. CDR3 in DNA: TGTGCCAGCAGCCCGGACTATCGGTACGAGCAGTACTTC. Variable domain in full (rest from reference TRBV5-4 and TRBJ2-7): ETGVTQSPTHLIKTRGQQVTLRCSSQSGHNTVSWYQQALGQGPQFIFQYYREEENGRGNFPPRFSGLQFPNYSSELNVNALELDDSALYLCASSPDYRYEQYFGPGTRLTVT.